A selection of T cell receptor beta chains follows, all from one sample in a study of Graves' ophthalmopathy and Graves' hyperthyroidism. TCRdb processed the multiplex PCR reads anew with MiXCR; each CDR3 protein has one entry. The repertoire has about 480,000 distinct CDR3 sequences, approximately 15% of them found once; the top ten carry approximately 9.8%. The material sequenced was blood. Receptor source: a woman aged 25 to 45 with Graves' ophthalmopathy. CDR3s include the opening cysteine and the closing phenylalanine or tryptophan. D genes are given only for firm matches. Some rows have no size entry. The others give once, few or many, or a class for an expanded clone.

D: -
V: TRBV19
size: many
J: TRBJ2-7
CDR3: CASSIAAGQIYEQYF
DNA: TGTGCCAGTAGTATAGCTGCGGGACAGATCTACGAGCAGTACTTC

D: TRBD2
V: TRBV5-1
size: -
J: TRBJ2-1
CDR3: CASTGGWTPDRDEQFF
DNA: TGCGCCAGCACCGGGGGGTGGACTCCAGATAGGGATGAGCAGTTCTTC

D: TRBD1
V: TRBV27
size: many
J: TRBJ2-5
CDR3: CASSLDRGQETQYF
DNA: TGTGCCAGCAGTTTGGACAGGGGCCAAGAGACCCAGTACTTC

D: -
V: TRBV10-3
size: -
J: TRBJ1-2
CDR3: CAISELGGIYYGYTF
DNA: TGTGCCATCAGTGAGCTCGGGGGGATATACTATGGCTACACCTTC

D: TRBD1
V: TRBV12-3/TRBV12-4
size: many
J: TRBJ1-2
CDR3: CASGTGGNYGYTF
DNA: TGTGCCAGCGGAACAGGGGGCAACTATGGCTACACCTTC

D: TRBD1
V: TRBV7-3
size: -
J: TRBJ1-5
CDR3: CASSSDRGRVSNQPQHF
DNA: TGTGCCAGCAGCTCCGACAGGGGCCGAGTGAGCAATCAGCCCCAGCATTTT

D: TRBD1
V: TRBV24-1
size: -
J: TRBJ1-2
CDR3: CATSDLVGTGSNYGYTF
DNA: TGTGCCACCAGTGATCTCGTCGGGACAGGGAGCAACTATGGCTACACCTTC

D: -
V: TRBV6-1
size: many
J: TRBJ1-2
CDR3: CASERRWDGKANYGYTF
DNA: TGTGCCAGCGAAAGAAGGTGGGACGGAAAAGCTAACTATGGCTACACCTTC

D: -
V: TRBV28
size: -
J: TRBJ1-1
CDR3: CASSLRDTLNTEAFF
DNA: TGTGCCAGCAGTTTAAGGGACACGCTGAACACTGAAGCTTTCTTT

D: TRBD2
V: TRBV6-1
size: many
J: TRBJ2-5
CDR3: CASSASGIQETQYF
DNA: TGTGCCAGCAGCGCTAGCGGGATTCAAGAGACCCAGTACTTC

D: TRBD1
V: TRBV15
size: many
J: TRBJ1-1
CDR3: CATSTGQANMAFF
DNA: TGTGCCACCAGCACCGGACAGGCCAATATGGCTTTCTTT

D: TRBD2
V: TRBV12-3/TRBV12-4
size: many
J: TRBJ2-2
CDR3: CASSLGLAGAHGELFF
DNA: TGTGCCAGCAGTTTAGGACTAGCTGGTGCACACGGGGAGCTGTTTTTT

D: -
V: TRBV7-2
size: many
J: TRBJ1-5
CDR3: CASSLRGHSNQPQHF
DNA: TGTGCCAGCAGCTTGCGGGGACATAGCAATCAGCCCCAGCATTTT

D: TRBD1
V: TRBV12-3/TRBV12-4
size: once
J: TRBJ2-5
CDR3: CASILWGADRGETQYF
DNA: TGTGCCAGCATTTTATGGGGCGCAGACAGGGGAGAGACCCAGTACTTC

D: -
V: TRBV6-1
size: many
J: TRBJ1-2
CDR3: CASSAGGRGVYGYTF
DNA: TGTGCCAGCAGTGCGGGGGGACGAGGAGTCTATGGCTACACCTTC

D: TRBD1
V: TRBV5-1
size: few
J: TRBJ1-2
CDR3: CASSPSGGGIVGYTF
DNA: TGCGCCAGCAGTCCCTCAGGGGGCGGAATAGTAGGCTACACCTTC

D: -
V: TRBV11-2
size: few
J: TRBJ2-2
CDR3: CASSLVGRDYTGELFF
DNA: TGTGCCAGCAGCTTAGTAGGCCGAGACTACACCGGGGAGCTGTTTTTT

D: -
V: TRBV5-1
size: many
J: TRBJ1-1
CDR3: CASSTRARETEAFF
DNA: TGCGCCAGCAGCACCCGGGCCCGGGAGACTGAAGCTTTCTTT

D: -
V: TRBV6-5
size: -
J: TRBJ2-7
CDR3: CASSYSSTYEQYF
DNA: TGTGCCAGCAGTTACTCGAGCACCTACGAGCAGTACTTC

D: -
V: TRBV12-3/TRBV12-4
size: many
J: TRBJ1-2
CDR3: CASSFNPGLGYTF
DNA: TGTGCCAGCAGTTTTAACCCGGGGCTGGGCTACACCTTC

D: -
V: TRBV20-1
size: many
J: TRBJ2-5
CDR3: CSARDRTKLETQYF
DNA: TGCAGTGCTAGAGACCGAACTAAGTTAGAGACCCAGTACTTC

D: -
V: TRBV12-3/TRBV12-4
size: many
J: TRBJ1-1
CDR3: CASSLGGDDTEAFF
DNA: TGTGCCAGCAGTTTAGGAGGGGATGACACTGAAGCTTTCTTT

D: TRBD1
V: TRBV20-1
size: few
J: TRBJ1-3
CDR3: CSARGQNGDTIYF
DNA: TGCAGTGCTAGGGGACAGAACGGGGACACCATATATTTT

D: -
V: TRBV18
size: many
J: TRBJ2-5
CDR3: CASSPRVSGLETQYF
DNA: TGTGCCAGCTCACCACGGGTGAGCGGCCTAGAGACCCAGTACTTC

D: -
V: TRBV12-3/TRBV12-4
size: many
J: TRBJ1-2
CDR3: CASSSPPGNGYTF
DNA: TGTGCCAGCAGTTCCCCCCCAGGGAACGGCTACACCTTC

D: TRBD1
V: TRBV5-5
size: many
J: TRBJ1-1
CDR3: CASSFQGGWTEAFF
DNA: TGTGCCAGCAGCTTTCAGGGGGGCTGGACTGAAGCTTTCTTT

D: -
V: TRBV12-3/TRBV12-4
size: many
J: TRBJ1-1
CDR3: CASSPFPGGTEAFF
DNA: TGTGCCAGCAGTCCTTTCCCCGGGGGCACTGAAGCTTTCTTT

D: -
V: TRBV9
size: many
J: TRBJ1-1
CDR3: CASSAMTGNTEAFF
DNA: TGTGCCAGCAGCGCCATGACGGGGAACACTGAAGCTTTCTTT

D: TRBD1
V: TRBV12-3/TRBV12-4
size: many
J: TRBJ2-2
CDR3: CASSLTGGGTGELFF
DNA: TGTGCCAGCAGCCTTACAGGGGGCGGCACCGGGGAGCTGTTTTTT

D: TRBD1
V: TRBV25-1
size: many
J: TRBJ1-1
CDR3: CASIQTGGAMNTEAFF
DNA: TGTGCCAGCATTCAAACAGGGGGCGCGATGAACACTGAAGCTTTCTTT

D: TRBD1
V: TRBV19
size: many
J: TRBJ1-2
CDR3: CASSPRDRGNDGYTF
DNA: TGTGCCAGTAGTCCCAGGGACAGGGGAAACGATGGCTACACCTTC

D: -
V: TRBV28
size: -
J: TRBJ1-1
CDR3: CASRLRRAMNTEAFF
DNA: TGTGCCAGCAGGCTAAGACGGGCCATGAACACTGAAGCTTTCTTT

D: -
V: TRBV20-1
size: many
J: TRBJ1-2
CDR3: CSARAGPNYGYTF
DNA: TGCAGTGCTAGAGCGGGACCGAACTATGGCTACACCTTC